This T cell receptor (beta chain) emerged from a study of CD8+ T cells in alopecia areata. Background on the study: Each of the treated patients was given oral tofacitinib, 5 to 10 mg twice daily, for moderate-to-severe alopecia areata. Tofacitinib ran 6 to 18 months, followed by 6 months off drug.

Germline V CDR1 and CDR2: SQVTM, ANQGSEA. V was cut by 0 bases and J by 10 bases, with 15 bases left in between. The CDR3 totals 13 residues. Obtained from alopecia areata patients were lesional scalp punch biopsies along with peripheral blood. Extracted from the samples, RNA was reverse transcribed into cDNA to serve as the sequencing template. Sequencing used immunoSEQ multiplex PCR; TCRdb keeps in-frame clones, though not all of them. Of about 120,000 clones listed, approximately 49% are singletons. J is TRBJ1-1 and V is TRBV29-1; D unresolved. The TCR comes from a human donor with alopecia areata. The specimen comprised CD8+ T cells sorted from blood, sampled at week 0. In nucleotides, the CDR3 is TGCAGCGTTGAAGAGTTTGACCCCCCGGGAGCTTTCTTT. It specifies CSVEEFDPPGAFF.